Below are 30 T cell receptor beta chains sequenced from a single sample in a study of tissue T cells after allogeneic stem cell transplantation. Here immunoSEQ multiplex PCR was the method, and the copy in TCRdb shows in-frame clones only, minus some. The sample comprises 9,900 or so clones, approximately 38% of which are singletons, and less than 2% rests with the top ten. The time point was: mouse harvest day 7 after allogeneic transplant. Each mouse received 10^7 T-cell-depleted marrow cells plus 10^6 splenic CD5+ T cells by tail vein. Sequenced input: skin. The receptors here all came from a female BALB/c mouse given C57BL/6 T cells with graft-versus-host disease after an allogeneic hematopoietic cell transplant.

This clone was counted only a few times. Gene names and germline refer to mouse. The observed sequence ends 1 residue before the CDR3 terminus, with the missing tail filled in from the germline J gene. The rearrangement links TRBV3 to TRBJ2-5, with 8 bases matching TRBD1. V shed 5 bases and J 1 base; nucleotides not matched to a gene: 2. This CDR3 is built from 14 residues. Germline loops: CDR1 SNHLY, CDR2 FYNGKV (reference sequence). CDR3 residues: CASSPGGDQDTQYF. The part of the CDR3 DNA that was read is TGTGCCAGCAGCCCAGGGGGCGACCAAGACACCCAGTAC.

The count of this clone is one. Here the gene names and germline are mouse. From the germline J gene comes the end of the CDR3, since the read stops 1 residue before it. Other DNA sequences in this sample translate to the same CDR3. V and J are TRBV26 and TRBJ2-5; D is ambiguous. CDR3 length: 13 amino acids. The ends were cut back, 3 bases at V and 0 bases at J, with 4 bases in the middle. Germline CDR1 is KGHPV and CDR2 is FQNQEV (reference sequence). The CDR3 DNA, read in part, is TGTGCCAGCAGTCTTGGCAACCAAGACACCCAGTAC. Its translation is CASSLGNQDTQY. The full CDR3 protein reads CASSLGNQDTQYF.

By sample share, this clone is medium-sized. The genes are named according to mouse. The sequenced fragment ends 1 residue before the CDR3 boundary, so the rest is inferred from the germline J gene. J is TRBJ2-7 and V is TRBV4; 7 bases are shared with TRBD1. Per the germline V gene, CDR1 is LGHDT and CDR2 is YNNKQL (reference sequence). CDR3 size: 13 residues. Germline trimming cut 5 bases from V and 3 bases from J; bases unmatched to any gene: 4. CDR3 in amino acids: CASSRDRFYEQYF. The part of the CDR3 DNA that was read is TGTGCCAGCAGCCGGGACAGATTCTATGAACAGTAC.

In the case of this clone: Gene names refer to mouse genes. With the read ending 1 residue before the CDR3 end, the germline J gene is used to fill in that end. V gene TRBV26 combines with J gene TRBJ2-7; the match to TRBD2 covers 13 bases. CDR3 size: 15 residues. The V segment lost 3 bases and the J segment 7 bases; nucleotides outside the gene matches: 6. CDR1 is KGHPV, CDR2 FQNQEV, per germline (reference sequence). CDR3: CASSLWTGGAGEQYF. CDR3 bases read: TGTGCCAGCAGTCTATGGACTGGGGGGGCAGGGGAACAGTAC.

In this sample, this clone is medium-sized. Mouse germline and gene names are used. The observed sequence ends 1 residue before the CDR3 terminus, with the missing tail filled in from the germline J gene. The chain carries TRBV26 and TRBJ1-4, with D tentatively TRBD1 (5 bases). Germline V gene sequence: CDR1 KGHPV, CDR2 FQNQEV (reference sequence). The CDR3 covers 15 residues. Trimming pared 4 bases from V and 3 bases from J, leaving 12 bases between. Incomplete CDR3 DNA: TGTGCCAGCAGTCGCCAGGGAGGGACCAACGAAAGATTATTT. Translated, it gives CASSRQGGTNERLF. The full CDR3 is CASSRQGGTNERLFF.

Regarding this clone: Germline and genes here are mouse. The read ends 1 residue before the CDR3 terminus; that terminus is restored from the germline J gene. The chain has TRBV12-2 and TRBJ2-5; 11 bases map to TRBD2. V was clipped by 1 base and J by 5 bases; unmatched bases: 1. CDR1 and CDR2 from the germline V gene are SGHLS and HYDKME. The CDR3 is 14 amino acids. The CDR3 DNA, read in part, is TGTGCCAGCTCTCTTGGGACTGGGGGAGACACCCAGTAC. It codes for CASSLGTGGDTQY. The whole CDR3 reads CASSLGTGGDTQYF.

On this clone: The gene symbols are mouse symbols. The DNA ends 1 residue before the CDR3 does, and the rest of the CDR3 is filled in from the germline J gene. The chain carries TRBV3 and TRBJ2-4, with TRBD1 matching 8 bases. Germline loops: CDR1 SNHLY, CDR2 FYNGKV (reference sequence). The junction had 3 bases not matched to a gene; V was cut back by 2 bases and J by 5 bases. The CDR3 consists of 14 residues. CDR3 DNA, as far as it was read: TGTGCCAGCAGCTTAACAGGGGGAAGAAACACCTTGTAC. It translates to CASSLTGGRNTLY. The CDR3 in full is CASSLTGGRNTLYF.

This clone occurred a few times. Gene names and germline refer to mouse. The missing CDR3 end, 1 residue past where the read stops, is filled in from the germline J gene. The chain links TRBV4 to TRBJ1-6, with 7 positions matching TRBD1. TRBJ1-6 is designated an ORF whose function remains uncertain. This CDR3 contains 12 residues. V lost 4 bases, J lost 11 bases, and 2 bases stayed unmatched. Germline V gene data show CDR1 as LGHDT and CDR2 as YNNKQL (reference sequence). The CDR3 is CASSLGQTPLYF. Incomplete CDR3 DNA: TGTGCCAGCAGCTTGGGACAGACGCCCCTCTAC.

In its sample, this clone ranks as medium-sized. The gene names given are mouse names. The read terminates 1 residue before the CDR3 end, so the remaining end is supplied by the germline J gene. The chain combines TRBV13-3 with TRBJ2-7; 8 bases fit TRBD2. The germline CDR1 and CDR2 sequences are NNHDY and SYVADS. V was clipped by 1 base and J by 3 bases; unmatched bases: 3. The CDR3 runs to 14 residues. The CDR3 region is CASSDSWGVYEQYF. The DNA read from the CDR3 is TGTGCCAGCAGTGATTCCTGGGGGGTCTATGAACAGTAC.

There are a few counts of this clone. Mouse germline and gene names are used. CDR3 DNA, as far as it was read: TGTGCCAGCAGTATAGCACGGGGGAACGAAAGATTATTT. Its translation: CASSIARGNERLF. The full CDR3 is CASSIARGNERLFF. The chain combines TRBV19 with TRBJ1-4; tentatively, D is TRBD1 (5 bases). The read ends 1 residue before the CDR3 terminus; that terminus is restored from the germline J gene. Per the germline V gene, CDR1 is FNHDT and CDR2 is SITEND (reference sequence). This CDR3 region has 14 residues. The V gene lost 0 bases and the J gene lost 5 bases, with 8 bases spanning the gap.

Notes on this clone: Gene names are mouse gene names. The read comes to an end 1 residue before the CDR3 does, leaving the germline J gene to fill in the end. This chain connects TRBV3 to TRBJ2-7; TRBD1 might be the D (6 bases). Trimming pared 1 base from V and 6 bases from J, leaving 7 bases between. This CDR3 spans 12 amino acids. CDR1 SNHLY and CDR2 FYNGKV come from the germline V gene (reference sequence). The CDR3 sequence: CASSLGGGEQYF. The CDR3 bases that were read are TGTGCCAGCAGCTTAGGAGGGGGTGAACAGTAC. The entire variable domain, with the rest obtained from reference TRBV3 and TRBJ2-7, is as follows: GPKVLQIPSHQIIDMGQMVTLNCDPVSNHLYFYWYKQILGQQMEFLVNFYNGKVMEKSKLFKDQFSVERPDGSYFTLKIQPTALEDSAVYFCASSLGGGEQYFGPGTRLTVL.

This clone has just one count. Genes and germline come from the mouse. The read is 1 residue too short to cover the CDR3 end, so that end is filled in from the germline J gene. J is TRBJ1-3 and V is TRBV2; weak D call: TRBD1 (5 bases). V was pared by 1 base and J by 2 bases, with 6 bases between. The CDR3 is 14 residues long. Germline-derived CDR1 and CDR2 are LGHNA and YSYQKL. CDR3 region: CASSQARAGNTLYF. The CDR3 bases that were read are TGTGCCAGCAGCCAAGCCAGGGCTGGAAATACGCTCTAT.

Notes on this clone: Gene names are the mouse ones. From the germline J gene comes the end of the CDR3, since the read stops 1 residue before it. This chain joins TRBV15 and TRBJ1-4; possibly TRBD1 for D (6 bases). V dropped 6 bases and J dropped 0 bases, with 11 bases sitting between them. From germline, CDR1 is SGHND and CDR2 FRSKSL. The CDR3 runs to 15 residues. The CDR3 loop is CASSKGQISNERLFF. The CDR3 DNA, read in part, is TGTGCCAGCAGCAAGGGACAAATTTCCAACGAAAGATTATTT.

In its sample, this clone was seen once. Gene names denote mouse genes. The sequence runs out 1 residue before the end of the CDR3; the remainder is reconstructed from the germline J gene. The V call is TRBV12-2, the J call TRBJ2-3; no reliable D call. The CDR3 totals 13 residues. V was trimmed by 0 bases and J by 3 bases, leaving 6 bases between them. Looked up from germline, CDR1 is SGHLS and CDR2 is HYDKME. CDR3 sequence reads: CASSLAGAETLYF. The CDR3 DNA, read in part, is TGTGCCAGCTCTCTCGCGGGGGCAGAAACGCTGTAT. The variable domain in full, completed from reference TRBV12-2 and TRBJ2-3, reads NSGVVQSPRYIIKGKGERSILKCIPISGHLSVAWYQQTQGQELKFFIQHYDKMERDKGNLPSRFSVQQFDDYHSEMNMSALELEDSAVYFCASSLAGAETLYFGSGTRLTVL.

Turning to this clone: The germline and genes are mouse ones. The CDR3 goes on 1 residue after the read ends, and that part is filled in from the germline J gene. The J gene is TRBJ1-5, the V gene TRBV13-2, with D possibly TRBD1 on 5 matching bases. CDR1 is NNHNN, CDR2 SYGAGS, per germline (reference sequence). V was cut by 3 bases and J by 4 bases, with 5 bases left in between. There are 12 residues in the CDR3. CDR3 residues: CASGGQNQAPLF. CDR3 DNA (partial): TGTGCCAGCGGTGGACAGAACCAGGCTCCGCTT.

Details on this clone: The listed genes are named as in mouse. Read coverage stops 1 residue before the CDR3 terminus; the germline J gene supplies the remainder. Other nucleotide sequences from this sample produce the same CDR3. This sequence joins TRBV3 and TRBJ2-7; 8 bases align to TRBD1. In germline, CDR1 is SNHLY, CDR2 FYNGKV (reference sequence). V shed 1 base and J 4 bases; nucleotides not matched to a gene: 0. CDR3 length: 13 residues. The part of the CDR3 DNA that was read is TGTGCCAGCAGCTTAGGGGACAGGTATGAACAGTAC. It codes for CASSLGDRYEQY. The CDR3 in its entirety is CASSLGDRYEQYF.

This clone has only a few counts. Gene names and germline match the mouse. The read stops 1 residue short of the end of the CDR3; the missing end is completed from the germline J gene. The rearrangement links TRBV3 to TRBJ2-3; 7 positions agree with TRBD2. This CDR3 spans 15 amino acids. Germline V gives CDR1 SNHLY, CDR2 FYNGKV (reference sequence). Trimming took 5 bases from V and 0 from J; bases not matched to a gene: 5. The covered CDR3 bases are TGTGCCAGCAGCGCCTGGGGGAGTAGTGCAGAAACGCTGTAT. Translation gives CASSAWGSSAETLY. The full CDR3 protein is CASSAWGSSAETLYF.

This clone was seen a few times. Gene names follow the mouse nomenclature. Incomplete CDR3 DNA: TGTGCCAGCAGCCCGGGACAGGGGGCTGAGCAGTTC. Translating it yields CASSPGQGAEQF. The entire CDR3 protein reads CASSPGQGAEQFF. V gene TRBV5 combines with J gene TRBJ2-1, with 10 bases that match TRBD1. The CDR3 end is not reached by the read, which stops 1 residue before it; the germline J gene fills it in. With 4 bases clipped from V and 7 bases from J, the junction kept 1 base outside the gene matches. The CDR3 has 13 residues. From germline, CDR1 is LGHNA and CDR2 YNLKQL (reference sequence).

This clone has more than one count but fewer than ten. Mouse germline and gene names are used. The CDR3 DNA, read in part, is TGTGCCAGCAGTCTCTGGGCGACTAGTGCAGAAACGCTGTAT. It codes for CASSLWATSAETLY. The whole CDR3 protein reads CASSLWATSAETLYF. V usage is TRBV26 and J usage is TRBJ2-3, with D perhaps matching TRBD2 (5 bases). The observed sequence ends 1 residue before the CDR3 terminus, with the missing tail filled in from the germline J gene. V dropped 3 bases and J dropped 0 bases, with 10 bases sitting between them. Germline lookup yields CDR1 KGHPV and CDR2 FQNQEV (reference sequence). The CDR3 consists of 15 residues.

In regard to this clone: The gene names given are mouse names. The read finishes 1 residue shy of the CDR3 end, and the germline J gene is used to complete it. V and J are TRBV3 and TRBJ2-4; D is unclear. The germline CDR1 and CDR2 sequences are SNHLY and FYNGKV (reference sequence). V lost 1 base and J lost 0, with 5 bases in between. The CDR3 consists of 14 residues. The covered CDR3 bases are TGTGCCAGCAGCTTAGAGCAAAGTCAAAACACCTTGTAC. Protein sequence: CASSLEQSQNTLY. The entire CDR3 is CASSLEQSQNTLYF.

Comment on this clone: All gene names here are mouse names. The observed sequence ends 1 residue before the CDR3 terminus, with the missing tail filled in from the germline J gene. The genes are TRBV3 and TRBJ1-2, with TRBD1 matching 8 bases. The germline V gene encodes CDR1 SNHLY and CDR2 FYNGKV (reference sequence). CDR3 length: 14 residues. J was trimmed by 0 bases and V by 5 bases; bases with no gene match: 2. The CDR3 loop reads CASSRTGSNSDYTF. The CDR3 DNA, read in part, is TGTGCCAGCAGCCGGACAGGGTCAAACTCCGACTACACC.

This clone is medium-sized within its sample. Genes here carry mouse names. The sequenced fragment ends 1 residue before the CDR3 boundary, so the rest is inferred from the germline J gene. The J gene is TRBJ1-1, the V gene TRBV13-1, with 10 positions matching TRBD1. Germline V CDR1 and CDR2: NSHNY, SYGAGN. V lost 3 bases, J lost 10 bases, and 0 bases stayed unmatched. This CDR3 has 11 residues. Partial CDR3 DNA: TGTGCCAGCAGTGGGGACAGGGGAGTCTTC. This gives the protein CASSGDRGVF. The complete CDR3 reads CASSGDRGVFF.

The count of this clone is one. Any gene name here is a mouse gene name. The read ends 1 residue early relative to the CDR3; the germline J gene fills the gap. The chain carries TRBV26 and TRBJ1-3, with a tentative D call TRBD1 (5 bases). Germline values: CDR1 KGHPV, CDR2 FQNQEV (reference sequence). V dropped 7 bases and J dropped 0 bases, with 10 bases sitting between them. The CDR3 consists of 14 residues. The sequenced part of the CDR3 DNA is TGTGCCAGCATGGGGACGGATTCTGGAAATACGCTCTAT. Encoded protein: CASMGTDSGNTLY. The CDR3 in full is CASMGTDSGNTLYF.

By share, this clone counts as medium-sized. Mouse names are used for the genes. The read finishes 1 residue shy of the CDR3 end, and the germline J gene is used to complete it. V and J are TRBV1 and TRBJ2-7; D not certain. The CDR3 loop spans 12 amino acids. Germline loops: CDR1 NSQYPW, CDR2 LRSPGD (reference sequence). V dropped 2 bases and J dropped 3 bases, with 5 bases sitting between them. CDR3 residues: CTCSALDYEQYF. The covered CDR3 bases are TGCACCTGCAGTGCACTGGACTATGAACAGTAC.

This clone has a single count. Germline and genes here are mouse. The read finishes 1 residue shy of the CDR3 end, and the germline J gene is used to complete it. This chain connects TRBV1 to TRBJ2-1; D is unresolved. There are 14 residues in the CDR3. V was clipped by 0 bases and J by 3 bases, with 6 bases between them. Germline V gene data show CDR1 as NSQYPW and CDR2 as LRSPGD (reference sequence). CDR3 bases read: TGCACCTGCAGTGCAGACAACATCTATGCTGAGCAGTTC. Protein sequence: CTCSADNIYAEQF. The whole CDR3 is CTCSADNIYAEQFF.

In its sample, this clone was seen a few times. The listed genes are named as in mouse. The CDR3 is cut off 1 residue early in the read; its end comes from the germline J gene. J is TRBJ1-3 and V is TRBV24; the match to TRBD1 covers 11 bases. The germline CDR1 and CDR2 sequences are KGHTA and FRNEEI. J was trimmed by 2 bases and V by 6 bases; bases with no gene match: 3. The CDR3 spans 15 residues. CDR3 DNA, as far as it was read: TGTGCCAGCAGGGGGACAGGGGGGACTGGAAATACGCTCTAT. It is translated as CASRGTGGTGNTLY. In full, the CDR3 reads CASRGTGGTGNTLYF.

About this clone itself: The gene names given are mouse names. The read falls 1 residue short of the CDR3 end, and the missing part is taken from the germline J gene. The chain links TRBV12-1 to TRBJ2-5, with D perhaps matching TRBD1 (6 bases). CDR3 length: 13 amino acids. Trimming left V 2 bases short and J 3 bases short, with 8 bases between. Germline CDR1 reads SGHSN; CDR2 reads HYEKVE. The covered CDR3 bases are TGTGCCAGCTCTCCCGGGACACAAGACACCCAGTAC. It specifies CASSPGTQDTQY. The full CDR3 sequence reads CASSPGTQDTQYF.

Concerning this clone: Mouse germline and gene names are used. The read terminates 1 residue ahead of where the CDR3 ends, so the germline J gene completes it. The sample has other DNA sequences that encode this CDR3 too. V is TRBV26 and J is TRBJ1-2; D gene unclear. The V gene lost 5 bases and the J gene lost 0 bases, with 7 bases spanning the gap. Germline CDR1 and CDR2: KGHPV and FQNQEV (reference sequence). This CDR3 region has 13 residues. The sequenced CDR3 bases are TGTGCCAGCAGTAGTACAGCAAACTCCGACTACACC. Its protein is CASSSTANSDYT. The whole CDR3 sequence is CASSSTANSDYTF. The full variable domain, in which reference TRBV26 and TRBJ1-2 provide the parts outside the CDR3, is NSKVIQTPRYLVKGQGQKAKMRCIPEKGHPVVFWYQQNKNNEFKFLINFQNQEVLQQIDMTEKRFSAECPSNSPCSLEIQSSEAGDSALYLCASSSTANSDYTFGSGTRLLVI.

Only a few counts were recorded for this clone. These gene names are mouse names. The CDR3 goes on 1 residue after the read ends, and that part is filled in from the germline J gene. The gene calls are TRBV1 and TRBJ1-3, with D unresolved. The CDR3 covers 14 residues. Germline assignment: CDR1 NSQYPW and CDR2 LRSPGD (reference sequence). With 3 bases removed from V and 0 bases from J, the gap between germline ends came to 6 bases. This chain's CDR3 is CTCSAGNSGNTLYF. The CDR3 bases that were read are TGCACCTGCAGTGCCGGGAATTCTGGAAATACGCTCTAT.

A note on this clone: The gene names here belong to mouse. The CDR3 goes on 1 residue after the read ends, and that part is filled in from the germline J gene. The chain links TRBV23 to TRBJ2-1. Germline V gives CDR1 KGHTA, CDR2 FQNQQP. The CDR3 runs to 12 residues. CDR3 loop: CSSSQSAAEQFF. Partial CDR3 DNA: TGCTCCAGCAGTCAATCAGCTGCTGAGCAGTTC.